A single sample is the source of the 19 T cell receptor beta chains below, sequenced in a study of graft-versus-host responses after intestinal transplantation. No antigen is known for these receptors. Sequenced by immunoSEQ multiplex PCR; TCRdb stores in-frame clones only, minus some. The sample includes tens of thousands of clones, approximately 96% of them seen just once. The source was unstimulated CD8+ T cells sorted from spleen or lymph node cells, collected before transplant. The receptors stem from a human donor who was the organ donor for an intestinal transplant.

This chain connects TRBV27 to TRBJ2-7; 13 bases align to TRBD2. CDR3 length: 14 amino acids. Germline lookup yields CDR1 MNHEY and CDR2 SMNVEV (reference sequence). J was trimmed by 2 bases and V by 9 bases; bases with no gene match: 4. CDR3 loop: CASRLAGGPYEQYF. The CDR3 DNA is TGTGCCAGTCGACTAGCGGGGGGACCCTACGAGCAGTACTTC.

The chain combines TRBV7-9 with TRBJ2-3; 10 bases are a match to TRBD1. The germline V gene has CDR1 SEHNR and CDR2 FQNEAQ (reference sequence). The length of the CDR3 is 15 residues. The J segment lost 1 base and the V segment lost 5 bases, leaving 3 bases of the junction unmatched. For the CDR3, the DNA is TGTGCCAGCAGCAACGGGACAGGGGGCACAGATACGCAGTATTTT. As protein: CASSNGTGGTDTQYF. The full variable domain, with the rest looked up from reference TRBV7-9 and TRBJ2-3, is DTGVSQNPRHKITKRGQNVTFRCDPISEHNRLYWYRQTLGQGPEFLTYFQNEAQLEKSRLLSDRFSAERPKGSFSTLEIQRTEQGDSAMYLCASSNGTGGTDTQYFGPGTRLTVL.

The V gene is TRBV2, the J gene TRBJ1-1; no clear D. This CDR3 is built from 13 residues. CDR1 and CDR2 from the germline V gene are SNHLY and FYNNEI. Trimming removed 4 bases at V and 1 base at J, with 7 bases between. CDR3 coding DNA: TGTGCCAGCAGTGGACTTCCGAACACTGAAGCTTTCTTT. Protein product: CASSGLPNTEAFF.

This chain links TRBV7-8 with TRBJ1-2, with unresolved D. Trimming cost V 4 bases and J 3 bases, with 9 bases left between them. Germline V gene data show CDR1 as SGHVS and CDR2 as FQNEAQ. This CDR3 spans 13 amino acids. CDR3 coding DNA: TGTGCCAGCAGCTCGACGACCGACTATGGCTACACCTTC. Translating it yields CASSSTTDYGYTF.

The genes are TRBV27 and TRBJ2-1, with no clear D. The V end lost 6 bases, the J end lost 0 bases, and 9 bases lay between the germline ends. CDR1 MNHEY and CDR2 SMNVEV come from the germline V gene (reference sequence). CDR3 length: 14 residues. The CDR3: CASSARSSYNEQFF. CDR3 coding DNA: TGTGCCAGCAGCGCGAGGAGCTCCTACAATGAGCAGTTCTTC.

The genes are TRBV5-4 and TRBJ2-7; TRBD1 matches at 9 bases. Germline trimming cut 2 bases from V and 2 bases from J; bases unmatched to any gene: 2. The CDR3 length is 14 residues. The V gene's germline CDR1 is SGHNT and CDR2 YYREEE (reference sequence). CDR3 DNA: TGTGCCAGCAGCTTCCGGGACAGGGCCTACGAGCAGTACTTC. Translated, it gives CASSFRDRAYEQYF.

J is TRBJ1-1 and V is TRBV4-2; the D is unclear. The germline V gene has CDR1 LGHNA and CDR2 YNFKEQ. The ends were cut back, 4 bases at V and 1 base at J, with 10 bases in the middle. CDR3 length: 14 residues. The CDR3 DNA sequence: TGTGCCAGCAGCCCTGAACACACGAACACTGAAGCTTTCTTT. Translating it yields CASSPEHTNTEAFF.

The DNA of the CDR3 is TGCGCCAGCAGCCGCCTGGACGGGGACACTGAAGCTTTCTTT. Amino acids: CASSRLDGDTEAFF. The chain combines TRBV4-1 with TRBJ1-1; D not resolved. The CDR3 sequence is 14 residues long. V lost 4 bases and J 3 bases, leaving 12 bases between the germline ends. CDR1 is MGHRA, CDR2 YSYEKL, per germline.

This clone appeared once. The rearrangement uses TRBV6-6 and TRBJ2-5; 8 nucleotides agree with TRBD1. The V and J ends lost 9 bases and 5 bases, in that order; junction bases with no gene match: 5. This CDR3 comprises 12 residues. Germline-derived CDR1 and CDR2 are MNHNY and SVGAGI (reference sequence). The CDR3 DNA is TGTGCCAGTGACAGGGGTGGGGAGACCCAGTACTTC. It yields the protein CASDRGGETQYF.

The V and J genes are TRBV4-2 and TRBJ2-7; the D is unclear. The V and J ends lost 0 bases and 5 bases respectively, with 8 bases between them. CDR3 length: 13 residues. Per the germline V gene, CDR1 is LGHNA and CDR2 is YNFKEQ. The CDR3 here is CASSQEAHNEQYF. CDR3 DNA sequence: TGTGCCAGCAGCCAAGAAGCGCATAACGAGCAGTACTTC.

This chain uses TRBV7-6 with TRBJ2-5; no definite D call. Germline loops: CDR1 SGHVS, CDR2 FNYEAQ. This CDR3 spans 17 amino acids. Trimming cost V 0 bases and J 2 bases, with 16 bases left between them. CDR3 sequence: CASSLALFITEQETQYF. The CDR3 nucleotides are TGTGCCAGCAGCTTAGCCTTGTTTATTACGGAGCAAGAGACCCAGTACTTC.

The sample holds one count of this clone. The rearrangement uses TRBV9 and TRBJ2-5; D may be TRBD1 or TRBD2 (6 bases each). V lost 3 bases and J lost 2, with 17 bases in between. The germline CDR1 and CDR2 sequences are SGDLS and YYNGEE. The CDR3 has 16 residues. CDR3 sequence: CASSEGGAGLQETQYF. The CDR3 nucleotides are TGTGCCAGCAGCGAGGGGGGAGCGGGCTTACAAGAGACCCAGTACTTC.

The V call is TRBV29-1, the J call TRBJ1-2; no firm D call. The ends were cut back, 0 bases at V and 2 bases at J, with 10 bases in the middle. There are 14 residues in the CDR3. Germline V gene sequence: CDR1 SQVTM, CDR2 ANQGSEA. The chain's CDR3 is CSVEEEAENYGYTF. The CDR3 DNA sequence: TGCAGCGTTGAAGAAGAGGCCGAGAACTATGGCTACACCTTC.

The J gene is TRBJ2-2, the V gene TRBV5-5, with D perhaps matching TRBD1 (6 bases). This CDR3 is 16 amino acids long. V gave up 1 base and J gave up 5 bases, with 15 bases separating them. Germline V gives CDR1 SGHKS, CDR2 YYEKEE (reference sequence). The CDR3 loop is CASSLYHRDETGELFF. Here the CDR3 DNA reads TGTGCCAGCAGCTTGTATCACAGGGATGAAACCGGGGAGCTGTTTTTT.

DNA for the CDR3: TGCGCCAGCAGCCCAGGGGACAGATACTCTGGGGCCAACGTCCTGACTTTC. Translated, it gives CASSPGDRYSGANVLTF. This chain uses TRBV5-1 with TRBJ2-6, with 7 bases lining up with TRBD1. J gave up 0 bases and V 4 bases, and 7 bases lay outside the gene matches. The CDR3 length is 17 residues. In germline, CDR1 is SGHRS, CDR2 YFSETQ.

Turning to this clone: Different DNA sequences within this sample yield the same CDR3. The chain combines TRBV30 with TRBJ2-1; D not resolved. The CDR3 extends over 11 amino acids. The V gene's germline CDR1 is GTSNPN and CDR2 SVGIG (reference sequence). V shed 3 bases and J shed 4 bases, with 4 bases lying between them. The CDR3 nucleotides are TGTGCCTGGAGGGGATACAATGAGCAGTTCTTC. Amino acids: CAWRGYNEQFF.

The CDR3 protein is CASSPGTGIYTQYF. The CDR3 nucleotides are TGTGCCAGCAGTCCCGGGACAGGGATTTATACGCAGTATTTT. This chain joins TRBV27 and TRBJ2-3, with TRBD1 matching 9 bases. The CDR3 is 14 residues long. V lost 5 bases and J lost 7; bases outside the gene matches: 7. The germline CDR1 and CDR2 sequences are MNHEY and SMNVEV (reference sequence).

The rearrangement uses TRBV19 and TRBJ2-5, with 9 positions matching TRBD2. The CDR3 has 14 amino acids. CDR1 LNHDA and CDR2 SQIVND come from the germline V gene (reference sequence). Losses at the gene ends were 6 bases for V and 5 bases for J; bases not matched to a gene: 7. CDR3 sequence (DNA): TGTGCCAGTAGCGGTAGCGGGGGAGGGGAGACCCAGTACTTC. It codes for CASSGSGGGETQYF.

The V and J genes are TRBV27 and TRBJ2-1; 12 positions agree with TRBD2. Germline V gene sequence: CDR1 MNHEY, CDR2 SMNVEV (reference sequence). V gave up 3 bases and J gave up 4 bases; unmatched junction bases: 7. The CDR3 runs 17 residues. The CDR3 here is CASSFYSGLAGYNEQFF. The CDR3 DNA reads as TGTGCCAGCAGTTTTTATAGCGGACTAGCGGGATACAATGAGCAGTTCTTC.